Below, 9 T cell receptor beta chains from the same sample are listed, as sequenced in a study of T cell responses to AZD1222 COVID-19 vaccine. Measured with immunoSEQ multiplex PCR; TCRdb has only the in-frame clones, and not every one. This sample yields 90,000 to 95,000 clones, of which over 75% are seen a single time; around 10% belongs to the top ten. The sequencing used peripheral blood, collected 28 days after the second AZD1222 dose. These receptors came from an adult who received the AZD1222 COVID-19 vaccine.

The V call is TRBV4-3, the J call TRBJ2-7; possibly TRBD1 or TRBD2 for D (5 bases each). The CDR3 consists of 15 residues. The germline V gene encodes CDR1 LGHNA and CDR2 YSLEER. V lost 0 bases, J lost 4 bases, and 13 bases lay in between. CDR3 in DNA: TGCGCCAGCAGCCAAGATGATCCAGGGAGTTACGAGCAGTACTTC. This sequence encodes CASSQDDPGSYEQYF.

This clone was detected a few times. This rearrangement joins TRBV28 to TRBJ1-2; 12 bases match TRBD1. The germline CDR1 and CDR2 sequences are MDHEN and SYDVKM. The CDR3 consists of 15 residues. Trimming took 5 bases from V and 4 from J; bases not matched to a gene: 5. CDR3: CASSPGTGGFYGYTF. The CDR3 nucleotides are TGTGCCAGCAGTCCCGGGACAGGGGGCTTCTATGGCTACACCTTC.

The V call is TRBV4-1, the J call TRBJ1-2, with 7 bases identical to TRBD1. Germline V lookup: CDR1 MGHRA, CDR2 YSYEKL. Unmatched junction bases numbered 8, after V lost 4 bases and J lost 0 bases. CDR3 length: 16 residues. For the CDR3, the DNA is TGCGCCAGCAGCCCAGGGAGGGGGCCGTCTAACTATGGCTACACCTTC. Translating it yields CASSPGRGPSNYGYTF.

The rearrangement links TRBV4-2 to TRBJ2-1; the match to TRBD2 covers 10 bases. The junction had 9 bases not matched to a gene; V was cut back by 2 bases and J by 8 bases. The germline V gene has CDR1 LGHNA and CDR2 YNFKEQ. The length of the CDR3 is 16 residues. The CDR3 is CASSQQSSGSLYEQFF. CDR3 DNA: TGTGCCAGCAGCCAACAGTCTAGCGGGAGTTTGTATGAGCAGTTCTTC.

The chain joins TRBV19 to TRBJ1-5, with 9 bases lining up with TRBD1. The CDR3 sequence is 15 residues long. Trimming removed 8 bases from V and 2 bases from J; junction bases left unmatched: 7. The V gene's germline CDR1 is LNHDA and CDR2 SQIVND (reference sequence). The CDR3 nucleotides are TGTGCCAGTTCAACAGGGGGCGGAGGCAATCAGCCCCAGCATTTT. This gives the protein CASSTGGGGNQPQHF.

The chain is built from TRBV6-1 and TRBJ1-6, with D unresolved. Germline CDR1 and CDR2: MNHNS and SASEGT. The CDR3 is 17 amino acids. V was pared by 1 base and J by 2 bases, with 12 bases between. CDR3 in amino acids: CASSEDRVLTYNSPLHF. The CDR3 DNA follows: TGTGCCAGCAGTGAAGATAGGGTGTTAACCTATAATTCACCCCTCCACTTT.

This rearrangement joins TRBV5-1 to TRBJ1-1; D is unclear. This CDR3 region has 14 residues. Germline CDR1 and CDR2: SGHRS and YFSETQ. Deletions cut 5 bases from V and 0 bases from J, with 11 bases between. The CDR3 nucleotides read TGCGCCAGCAGATTTGAGCCCATGAACACTGAAGCTTTCTTT. Translated, it gives CASRFEPMNTEAFF.

This clone was recorded once. This rearrangement joins TRBV7-3 to TRBJ2-3; 7 bases fit TRBD1. There are 14 residues in the CDR3. V gave up 5 bases and J gave up 5 bases; unmatched junction bases: 7. Germline loops: CDR1 SGHTA, CDR2 FQGTGA. CDR3 coding DNA: TGTGCCAGCAGCCCGACCGGGACAGTAGATACGCAGTATTTT. Translated: CASSPTGTVDTQYF.

The V and J genes are TRBV28 and TRBJ2-7; 11 bases agree with TRBD2. The CDR3 is made up of 13 amino acids. The germline CDR1 and CDR2 sequences are MDHEN and SYDVKM. The ends lost 7 bases at V and 7 bases at J; junction bases unmatched: 6. The CDR3 sequence is CASTLAGGREQYF. The CDR3 DNA follows: TGTGCCAGCACCCTAGCGGGAGGCCGGGAGCAGTACTTC.